Below, one TCR beta chain is given with its context. Its antigen is undetermined. The CDR3 spans 14 residues. V was clipped by 5 bases and J by 5 bases; unmatched bases: 6. Germline V gene data show CDR1 as MNHNS and CDR2 as SASEGT. The source of the sample is a study of Graves' ophthalmopathy and Graves' hyperthyroidism. Study findings and constraints: Ophthalmopathy progression cases were predicted by the model with 70.59% sensitivity and less than 85% specificity.

Scientists amplified the TCR beta CDR3 regions from RNA transcripts. First-round RT-PCR employed HTBI primers, with a second-round multiplex PCR after it. TCRdb re-analysed the multiplex PCR reads in MiXCR, keeping a single row per CDR3 protein. The table records roughly 400,000 distinct CDR3 sequences, around 16% of them present only once. Active ophthalmopathy (CAS at least 3, NOSPECS at least 4), lasting under 3 months. The rearrangement joins TRBV6-1 to TRBJ2-5, with 9 bases that match TRBD1. This TCR was recovered from a woman between 18 and 29 years old with Graves' ophthalmopathy. Material: peripheral blood. In DNA, the CDR3 is TGTGCCAGCAGTATTAACAGGGGGCGTGAGACCCAGTACTTC. It translates to CASSINRGRETQYF.